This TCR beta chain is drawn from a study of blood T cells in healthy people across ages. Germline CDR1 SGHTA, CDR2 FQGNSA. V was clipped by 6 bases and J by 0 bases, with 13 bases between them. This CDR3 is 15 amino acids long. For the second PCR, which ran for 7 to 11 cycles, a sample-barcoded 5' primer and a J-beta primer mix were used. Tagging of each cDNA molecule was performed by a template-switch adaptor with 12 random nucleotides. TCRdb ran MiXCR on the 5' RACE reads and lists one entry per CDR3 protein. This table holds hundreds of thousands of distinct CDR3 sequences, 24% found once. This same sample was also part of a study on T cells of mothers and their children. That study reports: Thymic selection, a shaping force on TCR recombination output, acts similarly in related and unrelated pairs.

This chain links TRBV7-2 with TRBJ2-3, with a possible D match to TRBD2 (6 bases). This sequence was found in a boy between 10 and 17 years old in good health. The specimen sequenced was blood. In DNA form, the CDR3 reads TGTGCCAGCAGACGGAGCAGCGGGAGCACAGATACGCAGTATTTT. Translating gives CASRRSSGSTDTQYF. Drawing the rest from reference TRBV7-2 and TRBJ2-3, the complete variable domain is GAGVSQSPSNKVTEKGKDVELRCDPISGHTALYWYRQSLGQGLEFLIYFQGNSAPDKSGLPSDRFSAERTGGSVSTLTIQRTQQEDSAVYLCASRRSSGSTDTQYFGPGTRLTVL.